This T cell receptor (beta chain) was sequenced during a study of OX40 agonist ivuxolimab in advanced cancers. Study details: Patients were infused with ivuxolimab every 2 weeks at 0.01 to 10 mg/kg. Averaging roughly 60 years in age, with a range of about 23 to 79, the cohort was around 83% male. The study's findings and limits: The study found that CD8+ T cells averaged more expanded clones than CD4+. Antigen specificity remained undetermined for the expanded peripheral T cells.

Note on this clone: Its specificity is not known.

Trimming left V 3 bases short and J 8 bases short, with 16 bases between. The CDR3 consists of 14 residues. Germline V gene data show CDR1 as MNHEY and CDR2 as SVGAGI. Libraries were prepared by immunoSEQ multiplex PCR; TCRdb keeps only in-frame clonotypes and omits some of them. The data show some 40,000 clones, roughly nine tenths seen once. The rearrangement links TRBV6-5 to TRBJ1-1; D ambiguous. The clonotype comes from an adult with an advanced solid tumor such as melanoma, head and neck, liver or kidney cancer. The source was CD4+ or CD8+ T cells sorted from blood, collected in a trial of the OX40 agonist ivuxolimab. The CDR3 reads CASSYGRPSDEAFF. Here the CDR3 DNA reads TGTGCCAGCAGTTATGGCAGGCCATCTGACGAAGCTTTCTTT.